One TCR beta chain is described in this entry. Method: immunoSEQ multiplex PCR; TCRdb's copy keeps in-frame clones and lacks some. This sample carries over 200,000 clones, 70% to 90% of them seen once, and the ten largest clones take roughly 12%. The record originates from a study of blood T cell repertoires in COVID-19. Study-wide background: T cells, B-cell-depleted T cells, or PBMCs supplied cDNA or gDNA.

Trimming took 2 bases from V and 9 from J, leaving 11 bases between them. This CDR3 has 12 amino acids. Germline V gene lookup returns CDR1 SGHKS and CDR2 YYEKEE (reference sequence). The source of this sequence is a woman aged 18-35 years who had recovered from COVID-19. The chain uses TRBV5-5 and TRBJ1-1; D gene unclear. Specimen: peripheral blood. The CDR3 reads CASSFTTRKAFF. The CDR3, as DNA: TGTGCCAGCAGCTTTACTACTCGCAAAGCTTTCTTT.